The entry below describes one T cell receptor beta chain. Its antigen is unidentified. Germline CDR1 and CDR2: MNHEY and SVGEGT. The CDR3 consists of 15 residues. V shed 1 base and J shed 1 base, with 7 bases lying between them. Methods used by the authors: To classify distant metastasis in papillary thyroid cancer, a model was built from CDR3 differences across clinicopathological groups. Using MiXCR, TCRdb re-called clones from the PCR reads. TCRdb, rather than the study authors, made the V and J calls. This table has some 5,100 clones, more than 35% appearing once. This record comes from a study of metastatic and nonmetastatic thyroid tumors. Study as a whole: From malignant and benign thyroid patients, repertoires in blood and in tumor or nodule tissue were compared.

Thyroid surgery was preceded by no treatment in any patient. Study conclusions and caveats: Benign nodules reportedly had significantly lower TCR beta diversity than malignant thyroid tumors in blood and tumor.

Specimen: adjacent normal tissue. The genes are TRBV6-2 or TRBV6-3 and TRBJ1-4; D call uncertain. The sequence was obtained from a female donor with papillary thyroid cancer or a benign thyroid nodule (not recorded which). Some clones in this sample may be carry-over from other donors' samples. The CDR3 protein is CASSYYGGTNEKLFF. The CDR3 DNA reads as TGTGCCAGCAGTTACTACGGAGGAACTAATGAAAAACTGTTTTTT.